These 5 T cell receptor beta chains came from one sample sequenced in a study of blood T cell repertoires in COVID-19. The protocol was immunoSEQ multiplex PCR, while the TCRdb copy is restricted to in-frame clones and leaves out a portion. The table records 250,000 or so clones, 70% to 90% of them present only once. The sequenced sample was peripheral blood. The receptors were gathered from a man aged 60 to 69 with acute or convalescent COVID-19.

V is TRBV19 and J is TRBJ2-5, with D possibly matching TRBD2 (5 bases). This CDR3 has 14 amino acids. V lost 5 bases, J lost 2 bases, and 12 bases lay in between. The germline gives CDR1 LNHDA, CDR2 SQIVND (reference sequence). Written as DNA, the CDR3 is TGTGCCAGTAGTCCCCGGGGAGTACAAGAGACCCAGTACTTC. It codes for CASSPRGVQETQYF.

The rearrangement joins TRBV19 to TRBJ2-6, with a tentative D call TRBD1 (6 bases). This CDR3 has 19 residues. V was clipped by 8 bases and J by 0 bases, with 23 bases between them. Germline V lookup: CDR1 LNHDA, CDR2 SQIVND (reference sequence). CDR3 nucleotide sequence: TGTGCCAGTGGCCCCCACACAGGGTCCCGAATCTCTGGGGCCAACGTCCTGACTTTC. Protein: CASGPHTGSRISGANVLTF.

This chain connects TRBV20-1 to TRBJ2-3; a weak D match, TRBD1 (5 bases). This CDR3 comprises 12 residues. V lost 3 bases and J lost 9, with 13 bases in between. Per germline, CDR1 DFQATT and CDR2 SNEGSKA (reference sequence). The CDR3 DNA reads as TGCAGTGCTAGTGACAGAGGAACGACGCAGTATTTT. Its translation is CSASDRGTTQYF.

J is TRBJ1-5 and V is TRBV19; 10 bases map to TRBD1. V was clipped by 4 bases and J by 7 bases; unmatched bases: 7. Germline V gives CDR1 LNHDA, CDR2 SQIVND (reference sequence). The CDR3 has 15 amino acids. CDR3 amino acids: CASSTDRGRRQPQHF. CDR3 coding DNA: TGTGCCAGTAGTACCGACAGGGGGCGAAGACAGCCCCAGCATTTT.

The V call is TRBV7-3, the J call TRBJ2-1; 12 nucleotides align to TRBD2. Germline V lookup: CDR1 SGHTA, CDR2 FQGTGA. CDR3 length: 14 residues. J lost 7 bases, V lost 2 bases, and 0 bases had no gene match. CDR3 nucleotides: TGTGCCAGCAGCTTAGGGACTAGCGGGAATGAGCAGTTCTTC. Residues: CASSLGTSGNEQFF.